The clone carrying this T cell receptor (beta chain) was seen many times. Its antigen is not known. This same CDR3 is encoded by further DNA sequences in the sample. Germline-derived CDR1 and CDR2 are MNHNS and SASEGT. The V segment lost 2 bases and the J segment 5 bases; nucleotides outside the gene matches: 5. CDR3 length: 15 residues. No patient received treatment before thyroid surgery. MiXCR reprocessed the PCR reads for TCRdb. The repertoire holds fewer than 40,000 clones, about 18% seen once, with about 6.8% in the top ten. These data are taken from a study of metastatic and nonmetastatic thyroid tumors. Points from the study as a whole: It was reported that TCR beta diversity was significantly higher in malignant thyroid tumors than benign nodules, in blood and tumor.

Sequencing was carried out using blood. The rearrangement links TRBV6-1 to TRBJ2-5; 10 bases line up with TRBD2. This TCR came from a male donor with papillary thyroid cancer or a benign thyroid nodule (not recorded which). Some clones in this sample may be carry-over from other donors' samples. The CDR3 nucleotides are TGTGCCAGCAGTGAACAAGCGGGGGGGCGTGAGACCCAGTACTTC. This sequence encodes CASSEQAGGRETQYF.